A single sample gave rise to the 3 T cell receptor beta chains below, sequenced in a study of CD8 T cells in ankylosing spondylitis. TCRdb independently ran MiXCR on the 5' RACE reads; one entry per CDR3 protein. The table lists about 27,000 distinct CDR3 sequences, approximately 8% of them singletons. The sequenced sample was blood. The receptor set was obtained from a male donor with ankylosing spondylitis or in good health (not recorded which).

The V and J genes are TRBV28 and TRBJ2-2, with D tentatively TRBD2 (5 bases). This CDR3 is built from 14 residues. Germline CDR1 and CDR2: MDHEN and SYDVKM. Trimming took off 6 bases at V and 3 bases at J, with 11 bases between the two ends. CDR3 sequence: CASSSSGYTGELFF. The DNA for the CDR3 is TGTGCCAGCAGCTCATCGGGATACACCGGGGAGCTGTTTTTT.

This chain uses TRBV20-1 with TRBJ1-3; D is unresolved. The CDR3 loop spans 13 amino acids. The germline V gene has CDR1 DFQATT and CDR2 SNEGSKA (reference sequence). Trimming pared 5 bases from V and 1 base from J, leaving 9 bases between. CDR3: CSAPTVSGNTIYF. The CDR3 DNA reads TGCAGTGCTCCCACAGTTTCTGGAAACACCATATATTTT.

There are many counts of this clonotype. The V call is TRBV9, the J call TRBJ2-3; 7 bases are a match to TRBD2. V trimming: 2 bases; J trimming: 5 bases; junction bases outside the gene matches: 5. Per germline, CDR1 SGDLS and CDR2 YYNGEE. The CDR3 is made up of 14 amino acids. The CDR3 sequence: CASSVRGVEDTQYF. DNA of the CDR3: TGTGCCAGCAGCGTCCGGGGGGTGGAAGATACGCAGTATTTT. Together with reference TRBV9 and TRBJ2-3, the CDR3 gives the full variable domain: DSGVTQTPKHLITATGQRVTLRCSPRSGDLSVYWYQQSLDQGLQFLIQYYNGEERAKGNILERFSAQQFPDLHSELNLSSLELGDSALYFCASSVRGVEDTQYFGPGTRLTVL.